This is a list of T cell receptor beta chains from one sample in a study of T cell changes during pregnancy in multiple sclerosis. TCRdb's table, derived via immunoSEQ multiplex PCR, lists solely in-frame clones and lacks some. Of 90,000 to 130,000 clones listed, around 90% are singletons. The sequenced sample was peripheral blood, obtained in the third trimester of pregnancy. These receptors were collected from a female donor with multiple sclerosis, enrolled in a pregnancy study. The CDR3 runs from the conserved cysteine through the conserved F or W. The D gene is left open where the match is weak. The listing skips clone size in some rows; elsewhere it reads once, few, many or a size class.

>TRBJ2-5|TRBV4-1|TRBD2|once
CASSPIPSGGAGETQYF
TGCGCCAGCAGCCCCATACCTAGCGGGGGGGCAGGTGAGACCCAGTACTTC
>TRBJ1-1|TRBV5-4|NA|NA
CASSPWGGNTEAFF
TGTGCCAGCAGCCCTTGGGGAGGCAACACTGAAGCTTTCTTT
>TRBJ1-5|TRBV28|NA|NA
CASTYLGANNQPQHF
TGTGCCAGCACCTACCTAGGGGCAAACAATCAGCCCCAGCATTTT
>TRBJ2-1|TRBV15|NA|NA
CATSRGRSRNEQFF
TGTGCCACCAGCAGAGGACGGTCTAGGAATGAGCAGTTCTTC
>TRBJ2-7|TRBV5-4|TRBD1|NA
CASSYPTGGSYEQYF
TGTGCCAGCAGCTACCCAACAGGGGGTTCCTACGAGCAGTACTTC
>TRBJ1-1|TRBV12-5|NA|NA
CASAGLGTEAFF
TGTGCTAGTGCAGGGTTGGGCACTGAAGCTTTCTTT
>TRBJ2-2|TRBV5-1|NA|NA
CASSPATTNTGELFF
TGCGCCAGCAGCCCGGCAACTACGAACACCGGGGAGCTGTTTTTT
>TRBJ1-2|TRBV7-9|NA|NA
CASSLPTANYGYTF
TGTGCCAGCAGCTTACCGACAGCTAACTATGGCTACACCTTC
>TRBJ2-2|TRBV9|TRBD2|NA
CASSARLAGGPGDTGELFF
TGTGCCAGCAGCGCAAGACTAGCGGGAGGGCCTGGGGACACCGGGGAGCTGTTTTTT
>TRBJ1-5|TRBV5-1|TRBD1|few
CASSDGTGNGGYQPQHF
TGCGCCAGCAGCGACGGGACAGGGAATGGTGGGTATCAGCCCCAGCATTTT
>TRBJ1-3|TRBV30|NA|NA
CAWSVAGGTGNTIYF
TGTGCCTGGAGTGTAGCGGGAGGAACTGGAAACACCATATATTTT
>TRBJ2-3|TRBV28|TRBD2|NA
CASPPSGEEADTQYF
TGTGCCAGCCCCCCTAGCGGCGAGGAGGCAGATACGCAGTATTTT
>TRBJ1-1|TRBV7-3|NA|NA
CASSFTRVTNTEAFF
TGTGCCAGCAGCTTTACGAGGGTAACGAACACTGAAGCTTTCTTT
>TRBJ1-2|TRBV6-5|NA|NA
CASSYSVLRGRGYTF
TGTGCCAGCAGTTACTCCGTACTCAGGGGTCGTGGCTACACCTTC
>TRBJ1-3|TRBV25-1|NA|once
CASSLPSDPGNTIYF
TGTGCCAGCAGTCTCCCGTCAGATCCGGGAAACACCATATATTTT
>TRBJ2-1|TRBV28|NA|NA
CASSLGQRGNEQFF
TGTGCCAGCAGTCTCGGACAGAGAGGCAATGAGCAGTTCTTC
>TRBJ1-2|TRBV18|NA|NA
CASSPKTDPTGGYTF
TGTGCCAGCTCACCTAAGACAGACCCTACTGGAGGCTACACCTTC
>TRBJ1-1|TRBV18|TRBD1|NA
CASAGRGRDTEAFF
TGTGCCAGCGCCGGCAGGGGGCGAGACACTGAAGCTTTCTTT
>TRBJ2-7|TRBV6-1|TRBD2|medium-sized
CASSERAGESYEQYF
TGTGCCAGCAGTGAGAGAGCGGGGGAGTCCTACGAGCAGTACTTC
>TRBJ1-2|TRBV6-5|TRBD1|NA
CASSDRVGGYTF
TGTGCCAGCAGTGACAGGGTCGGTGGCTACACCTTC
>TRBJ2-2|TRBV5-1|TRBD2|NA
CASTRGSVEDGELFF
TGCGCCAGCACCCGCGGGAGTGTTGAGGACGGGGAGCTGTTTTTT
>TRBJ2-1|TRBV5-1|TRBD2|NA
CASSSSGSGDPSYNEQFF
TGCGCCAGCAGCTCTTCGGGTAGCGGGGACCCTTCCTACAATGAGCAGTTCTTC
>TRBJ2-5|TRBV5-4|TRBD2|NA
CASSTSGGEETQYF
TGTGCCAGCAGCACGAGCGGGGGGGAAGAGACCCAGTACTTC
>TRBJ1-1|TRBV2|NA|NA
CASSESDLGRDKDTEAFF
TGTGCCAGCAGTGAATCTGATCTGGGTCGGGACAAAGACACTGAAGCTTTCTTT
>TRBJ1-1|TRBV6-6|NA|NA
CASSHPGGPKGAEAFF
TGTGCCAGCAGTCACCCCGGAGGCCCTAAGGGGGCTGAAGCTTTCTTT
>TRBJ2-5|TRBV9|TRBD1|once
CASSSQGVVETQYF
TGTGCCAGCAGCTCGCAGGGGGTTGTGGAGACCCAGTACTTC
>TRBJ2-3|TRBV19|NA|NA
CASSGFTDTQYF
TGTGCCAGTTCGGGATTTACAGATACGCAGTATTTT
>TRBJ2-2|TRBV7-3|TRBD2|NA
CASSLTPRAGAQTGELFF
TGTGCCAGCAGCTTAACCCCGCGAGCGGGAGCTCAAACCGGGGAGCTGTTTTTT